The following is a T cell receptor beta chain sequence with its context. Assay: immunoSEQ multiplex PCR; the TCRdb copy retains only in-frame clones and omits some. The sample includes about 230,000 clones, 70% to 90% of them seen just once. This sample stems from a study of blood T cell repertoires in COVID-19. The clonotype comes from a man aged 35 to 55 with acute or convalescent COVID-19. Sequenced material: peripheral blood.

CDR3 in amino acids: CASSLRTSGGENEQFF. CDR3 nucleotide sequence: TGTGCCAGCAGCTTACGGACTAGCGGGGGGGAGAATGAGCAGTTCTTC. The rearrangement uses TRBV3-1 (or the pseudogene TRBV3-2) and TRBJ2-1; 15 positions match TRBD2. V lost 5 bases, J lost 7 bases, and 6 bases stayed unmatched. Germline V gene sequence: CDR1 LGHDT, CDR2 YNNKEL (reference sequence). CDR3 size: 16 residues.